These T cell receptor beta chains were read from a single sample in a study of cytomegalovirus exposure and HLA in healthy donors. Assay used: immunoSEQ multiplex PCR; TCRdb lists only in-frame clones, some missing. The sample table sets out 100,000 to 150,000 clones. The sequencing sample was made of PBMCs. These receptors were obtained from a man between 18 and 29 years old in good health and CMV-seronegative. Both conserved end residues are part of each CDR3. The D gene is left open where the match is weak.

TRBV11-2,-,TRBJ1-5,CASSLGGPVKPQHF,TGTGCCAGCAGCTTAGGAGGGCCGGTGAAGCCCCAGCATTTT
TRBV7-9,-,TRBJ2-3,CASSLARVSDTQYF,TGTGCCAGCAGCTTAGCGCGGGTATCGGATACGCAGTATTTT
TRBV7-9,-,TRBJ1-1,CASSSRGGAGAEAFF,TGTGCCAGCAGCTCCCGAGGGGGGGCAGGCGCTGAAGCTTTCTTT
TRBV6-6,TRBD1,TRBJ1-1,CASIPGGTEAFF,TGTGCCAGCATTCCAGGGGGCACTGAAGCTTTCTTT
TRBV6-6,TRBD1,TRBJ2-4,CASQGVAKNIQYF,TGTGCCTCCCAGGGGGTAGCCAAAAACATTCAGTACTTC
TRBV27,-,TRBJ1-2,CASSLGKGGQYGYTF,TGTGCCAGCAGCCTCGGGAAGGGAGGGCAGTATGGCTACACCTTC
TRBV4-1,TRBD1,TRBJ1-2,CASSQAGDRGHRFYGYTF,TGCGCCAGCAGCCAAGCGGGGGACAGGGGGCATCGGTTTTATGGCTACACCTTC
TRBV6-6,-,TRBJ1-3,CASSLKSGGIGNTIYF,TGTGCCAGCAGTCTAAAAAGCGGAGGGATTGGAAACACCATATATTTT
TRBV5-1,TRBD2,TRBJ2-3,CASREVATNTQYF,TGCGCCAGCCGGGAGGTAGCGACGAATACGCAGTATTTT
TRBV7-9,-,TRBJ2-4,CASSSDGPLGRDIQYF,TGTGCCAGCAGCTCAGATGGTCCCCTCGGTCGGGACATTCAGTACTTC
TRBV9,TRBD2,TRBJ2-3,CASSVVASGTGDTQYF,TGTGCCAGCAGCGTAGTGGCTAGCGGGACGGGAGATACGCAGTATTTT
TRBV19,-,TRBJ2-7,CASSYQGFSYEQYF,TGTGCCAGTAGTTACCAGGGGTTTTCGTACGAGCAGTACTTC
TRBV27,-,TRBJ1-5,CASSLSAGGNQPQHF,TGTGCCAGCAGTTTATCGGCAGGGGGCAATCAGCCCCAGCATTTT
TRBV27,-,TRBJ2-7,CASSLYTGREQYF,TGTGCCAGCAGTTTATATACAGGGCGAGAGCAGTACTTC
TRBV6-5,TRBD1,TRBJ1-6,CASSSDRAYNSPLHF,TGTGCCAGCAGTTCCGACAGGGCCTATAATTCACCCCTCCACTTT
TRBV5-1,TRBD1,TRBJ1-1,CASSLAQTGGVGDTEAFF,TGCGCCAGCAGCTTAGCGCAGACAGGGGGCGTCGGTGACACTGAAGCTTTCTTT
TRBV6-1,TRBD1,TRBJ1-4,CASSDRTGGFEKLFF,TGTGCCAGCAGTGACCGGACAGGGGGCTTTGAAAAACTGTTTTTT
TRBV10-1,TRBD1,TRBJ1-6,CASSGTRGPHSPLHF,TGCGCCAGCAGTGGCACCAGGGGGCCGCATTCACCCCTCCACTTT
TRBV12-5,-,TRBJ2-3,CASGQGYDTDTQYF,TGTGCTAGTGGGCAGGGGTATGATACAGATACGCAGTATTTT
TRBV27,TRBD2,TRBJ2-1,CASSLAPPGLPYNEQFF,TGTGCCAGCAGTTTAGCGCCCCCGGGACTACCCTACAATGAGCAGTTCTTC
TRBV6-1,-,TRBJ1-1,CASSDLGHGNTEAFF,TGTGCCAGCAGTGATTTGGGACACGGAAACACTGAAGCTTTCTTT
TRBV27,-,TRBJ2-7,CASSSGLITYEQYF,TGTGCCAGCAGTTCGGGGTTAATAACCTACGAGCAGTACTTC
TRBV7-2,-,TRBJ2-2,CASSRDRPGKLFF,TGTGCCAGCAGCCGTGACAGGCCCGGGAAGCTGTTTTTT
TRBV9,TRBD2,TRBJ2-3,CASSAGSGTSTDTQYF,TGTGCCAGCAGCGCTGGGAGCGGGACTAGCACAGATACGCAGTATTTT
TRBV7-9,-,TRBJ1-1,CASSPRTGRAFF,TGTGCCAGCAGCCCTAGGACGGGGAGGGCTTTCTTT
TRBV9,-,TRBJ2-5,CASSVEAGHKETQYF,TGTGCCAGCAGCGTAGAGGCGGGGCACAAAGAGACCCAGTACTTC
TRBV5-1,TRBD2,TRBJ2-3,CASSYSSGETDTQYF,TGCGCCAGCAGCTATTCTAGCGGGGAGACAGATACGCAGTATTTT
TRBV10-3,-,TRBJ1-5,CAISRTADSNQPQHF,TGTGCCATCAGTAGGACAGCAGATAGCAATCAGCCCCAGCATTTT
TRBV7-8,TRBD2,TRBJ2-7,CASSLVGSGRVYEQYF,TGTGCCAGCAGCTTAGTCGGTAGCGGGAGGGTGTACGAGCAGTACTTC
TRBV6-4,TRBD2,TRBJ2-1,CASSDRASGGARQFF,TGTGCCAGCAGTGATCGGGCTAGCGGGGGGGCACGGCAGTTCTTC
TRBV6-1,TRBD1,TRBJ1-4,CASSDGTGFVTNEKLFF,TGTGCCAGCAGTGACGGGACAGGGTTTGTAACTAATGAAAAACTGTTTTTT
TRBV7-8,TRBD2,TRBJ2-1,CASSPRASGRSRVNEQFF,TGTGCCAGCAGCCCTCGGGCTAGCGGGAGGAGTCGTGTCAATGAGCAGTTCTTC
TRBV11-2,TRBD2,TRBJ2-5,CASSRGGTGKTQYF,TGTGCCAGCAGCCGGGGAGGGACGGGGAAGACCCAGTACTTC
TRBV7-9,-,TRBJ1-3,CASSLPPRDSGNTIYF,TGTGCCAGCAGCCTACCTCCGAGGGACTCTGGAAACACCATATATTTT
TRBV7-9,TRBD1,TRBJ1-1,CASSSRGRTEAFF,TGTGCCAGCAGCTCCAGGGGGCGGACTGAAGCTTTCTTT
TRBV9,TRBD1,TRBJ1-1,CASSEQGATEAFF,TGTGCCAGCAGCGAACAGGGGGCGACTGAAGCTTTCTTT
TRBV28,TRBD1,TRBJ2-7,CASRPGGSVGEQYF,TGTGCCAGCAGGCCAGGGGGAAGCGTCGGCGAGCAGTACTTC
TRBV7-9,TRBD1,TRBJ2-7,CAIGTGVYEQYF,TGTGCCATCGGGACAGGGGTCTACGAGCAGTACTTC
TRBV5-1,TRBD1,TRBJ1-1,CASSWGQGRTEAFF,TGCGCCAGCAGCTGGGGACAGGGACGGACTGAAGCTTTCTTT
TRBV27,-,TRBJ1-5,CASGRTGFNQPQHF,TGTGCCAGCGGCCGAACAGGGTTCAATCAGCCCCAGCATTTT
TRBV5-4,TRBD1,TRBJ2-2,CASSLPPGQGPGELFF,TGTGCCAGCAGCTTGCCTCCGGGACAGGGGCCCGGGGAGCTGTTTTTT
TRBV19,TRBD1,TRBJ2-7,CASSRTGSYEQYF,TGTGCCAGTAGTAGGACAGGGTCCTACGAGCAGTACTTC
TRBV5-6,-,TRBJ2-7,CASSVGRREKYEQYF,TGTGCCAGCAGCGTGGGGAGGCGGGAAAAATACGAGCAGTACTTC
TRBV23-1,TRBD1,TRBJ1-5,CASSQSKRGQLDQPQHF,TGCGCCAGCAGTCAATCGAAGAGGGGGCAGTTAGATCAGCCCCAGCATTTT
TRBV5-1,TRBD2,TRBJ2-1,CASSLNSRGGAYNEQFF,TGCGCCAGCAGCTTGAATTCGCGGGGGGGAGCCTACAATGAGCAGTTCTTC
TRBV7-3,TRBD1,TRBJ2-7,CASSLDGTGAYEQYF,TGTGCCAGCAGCTTAGATGGGACAGGGGCCTACGAGCAGTACTTC
TRBV25-1,-,TRBJ1-3,CASSDPNPGTQGRNTIYF,TGTGCCAGCAGTGACCCTAACCCCGGGACGCAAGGGAGGAACACCATATATTTT
TRBV27,TRBD1,TRBJ2-7,CASSSRQGAHEQYF,TGTGCCAGCAGTTCTCGACAGGGGGCTCACGAGCAGTACTTC
TRBV30,-,TRBJ2-4,CAWSVWQQENIQYF,TGTGCCTGGAGTGTTTGGCAGCAGGAAAACATTCAGTACTTC
TRBV6-5,-,TRBJ1-2,CASSTTGFYGYTF,TGTGCCAGCAGTACAACAGGGTTTTATGGCTACACCTTC
TRBV10-2,TRBD2,TRBJ2-7,CATHTGASGSYEQYF,TGCGCCACCCACACGGGGGCTAGCGGGAGCTACGAGCAGTACTTC
TRBV13,-,TRBJ1-1,CASSLRGGAFF,TGTGCCAGCAGCTTAAGGGGGGGAGCTTTCTTT
TRBV6-1,TRBD2,TRBJ2-7,CASTGTSGSYEQYF,TGTGCCAGCACCGGGACTAGCGGCTCCTACGAGCAGTACTTC